The 5 T cell receptor beta chains reported below all come from one sample, sequenced in a study of shared clonotypes between healthy human individuals. Data came from immunoSEQ multiplex PCR; TCRdb stores just in-frame clones and leaves some out. The profile shows roughly 320,000 clones, 80% to 90% of them singletons. Source material: memory CD8+ T cells sorted from blood. The subset: CD45RO+ cells pooled with CCR7-negative TemRA cells. The receptors were sampled from a man between 18 and 29 years old in good health.

Here the CDR3 DNA reads TGTGCCAGTAGTATAGATATGGGCAGGACCCTCAAAAACATTCAGTACTTC. It encodes CASSIDMGRTLKNIQYF. The chain has TRBV19 and TRBJ2-4; D uncertain. This CDR3 is built from 17 residues. The V end lost 0 bases, the J end lost 3 bases, and 15 bases lay between the germline ends. Per germline, CDR1 LNHDA and CDR2 SQIVND (reference sequence).

This chain joins TRBV7-9 and TRBJ1-1, with D perhaps TRBD1 (5 bases). The CDR3 spans 14 residues. Germline CDR1 and CDR2: SEHNR and FQNEAQ (reference sequence). Trimming shortened V by 5 bases and J by 4 bases, and 14 bases separated the two germline ends. The CDR3 region is CASSPLGGSTEAFF. In DNA, the CDR3 is TGTGCCAGCAGCCCCCTTGGGGGTAGCACTGAAGCTTTCTTT.

This clone was recorded once. The chain is built from TRBV6-1 and TRBJ1-1; 7 bases match TRBD1. The CDR3 consists of 16 residues. Germline V gives CDR1 MNHNS, CDR2 SASEGT. V shed 2 bases and J 4 bases; nucleotides not matched to a gene: 10. The CDR3 nucleotides read TGTGCCAGCAGTGAAAAGGGACAGAGTCTAGGCACTGAAGCTTTCTTT. Encoded protein: CASSEKGQSLGTEAFF.

V gene TRBV10-3 combines with J gene TRBJ1-1; 7 positions agree with TRBD1. The germline gives CDR1 ENHRY, CDR2 SYGVKD. This CDR3 region has 16 residues. The V and J ends lost 0 bases and 3 bases, in that order; junction bases with no gene match: 7. The CDR3 DNA sequence: TGTGCCATCAGTGAGTCTTCGGCGGGACAGTACACTGAAGCTTTCTTT. Protein sequence: CAISESSAGQYTEAFF.

This clone was seen at least ten times. The chain links TRBV6-1 to TRBJ1-6; D not resolved. The CDR3 loop spans 14 amino acids. Germline V gives CDR1 MNHNS, CDR2 SASEGT. Trimming took 2 bases from V and 12 from J, leaving 14 bases between them. The CDR3 sequence: CASSEFFGVGPLHF. CDR3 nucleotides: TGTGCCAGCAGTGAATTTTTCGGGGTGGGACCCCTCCACTTT.